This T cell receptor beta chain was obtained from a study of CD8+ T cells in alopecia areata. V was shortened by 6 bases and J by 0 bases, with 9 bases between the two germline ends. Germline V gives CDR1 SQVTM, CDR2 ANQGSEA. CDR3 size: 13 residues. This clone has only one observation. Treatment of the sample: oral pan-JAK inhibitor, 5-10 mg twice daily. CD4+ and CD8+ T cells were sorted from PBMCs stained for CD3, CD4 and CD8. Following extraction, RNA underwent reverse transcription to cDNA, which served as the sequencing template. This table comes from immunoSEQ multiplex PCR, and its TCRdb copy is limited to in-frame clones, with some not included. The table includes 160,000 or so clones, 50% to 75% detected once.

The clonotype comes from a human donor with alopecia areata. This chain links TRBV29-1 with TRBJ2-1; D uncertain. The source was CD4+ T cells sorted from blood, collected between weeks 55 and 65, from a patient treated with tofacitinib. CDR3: CSVWGVSYNEQFF. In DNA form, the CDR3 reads TGCAGCGTCTGGGGTGTCTCCTACAATGAGCAGTTCTTC.